The text below deals with one T cell receptor beta chain. No antigen is known for it. These data come from a study of identical twins. V was clipped by 5 bases and J by 3 bases, with 14 bases between them. CDR1 MNHEY and CDR2 SMNVEV come from the germline V gene (reference sequence). The CDR3 is 14 amino acids. TCRdb redid the calling of the 5' RACE reads with MiXCR, one entry per CDR3 protein. The sample has hundreds of thousands of distinct CDR3 sequences, 21% seen once. Study findings and constraints: Sharing of beta out-of-frame sequences by twins showed a weaker excess.

Each donor (without exception) was a healthy Caucasian. In addition, the sample was reused for a study of T cells expressing NK-cell markers. As that report states: Cells sorted as CD3+CD56+NKG2C+, CD3+CD56+NKG2C- and CD3+CD56-NKG2C+ T cells supplied the TCR beta repertoires. Seven of the eight sequenced donors were HCMV-seropositive; one was seronegative.

The V and J genes are TRBV27 and TRBJ2-7; D gene ambiguous. Sample: PBMCs. This clonotype was obtained from a woman under 30 in good health. This CDR3 reads CASSLTDRFYEQYF. The DNA for the CDR3 is TGTGCCAGCAGTCTAACAGATAGATTCTACGAGCAGTACTTC.